This T cell receptor (beta chain) comes out of a study of T cell responses to AZD1222 COVID-19 vaccine. The assay was immunoSEQ multiplex PCR, and TCRdb's table has in-frame clones only and misses some. The sample records about 140,000 clones, around 90% being singletons. Doses given second, at about 4 or about 12 weeks, were pooled. V lost 5 bases, J lost 0 bases, and 17 bases lay in between. The CDR3 has 17 residues. Looked up from germline, CDR1 is SGHVS and CDR2 is FQNEAQ. With respect to this clone: Its specificity is unknown.

Study results and caveats: It was only after the peak T cell response that any repertoires were sampled. Among vaccine-associated CD4 TCRs, coverage spanned spike, with dominance at 160-218 and 743-854.

This chain joins TRBV7-8 and TRBJ2-4; tentatively, D is TRBD2 (5 bases). The TCR was taken from an adult who received the AZD1222 COVID-19 vaccine. The sample consisted of peripheral blood, taken 28 days after the second AZD1222 dose. The CDR3 here is CASSAGRRRVAKNIQYF. The CDR3 DNA is TGTGCCAGCAGCGCGGGTAGGAGAAGGGTAGCCAAAAACATTCAGTACTTC. Based on the CDR3 plus reference TRBV7-8 and TRBJ2-4, the full variable domain is GAGVSQSPRYKVAKRGQDVALRCDPISGHVSLFWYQQALGQGPEFLTYFQNEAQLDKSGLPSDRFFAERPEGSVSTLKIQRTQQEDSAVYLCASSAGRRRVAKNIQYFGAGTRLSVL.